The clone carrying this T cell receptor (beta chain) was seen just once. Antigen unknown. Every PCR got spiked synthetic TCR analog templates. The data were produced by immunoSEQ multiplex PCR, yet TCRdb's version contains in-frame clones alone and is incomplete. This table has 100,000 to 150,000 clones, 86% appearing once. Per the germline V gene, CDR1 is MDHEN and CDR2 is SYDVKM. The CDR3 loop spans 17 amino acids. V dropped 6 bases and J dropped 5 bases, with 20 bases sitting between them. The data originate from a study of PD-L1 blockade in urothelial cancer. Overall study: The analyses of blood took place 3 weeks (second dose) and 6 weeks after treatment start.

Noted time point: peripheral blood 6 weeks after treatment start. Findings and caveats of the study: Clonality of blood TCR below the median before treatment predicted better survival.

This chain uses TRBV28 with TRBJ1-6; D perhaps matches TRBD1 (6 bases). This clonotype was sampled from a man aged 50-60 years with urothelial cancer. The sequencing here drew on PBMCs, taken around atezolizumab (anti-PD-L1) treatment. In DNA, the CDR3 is TGTGCCAGCAGAGGGTTTCAATCACAGGGTCATAATTCACCCCTCCACTTT. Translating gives CASRGFQSQGHNSPLHF.